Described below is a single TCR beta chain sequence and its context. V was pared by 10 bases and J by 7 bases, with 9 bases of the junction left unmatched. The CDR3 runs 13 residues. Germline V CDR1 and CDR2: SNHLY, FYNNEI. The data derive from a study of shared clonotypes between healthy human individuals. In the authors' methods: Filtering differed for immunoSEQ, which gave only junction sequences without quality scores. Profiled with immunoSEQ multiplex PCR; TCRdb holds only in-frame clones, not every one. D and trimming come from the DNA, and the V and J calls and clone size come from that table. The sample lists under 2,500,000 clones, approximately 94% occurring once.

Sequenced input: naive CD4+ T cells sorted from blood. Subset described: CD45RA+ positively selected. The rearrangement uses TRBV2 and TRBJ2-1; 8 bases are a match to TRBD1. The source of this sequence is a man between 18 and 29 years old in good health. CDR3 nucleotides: TGTGCCACCGAAGCCGACAGGGGAAATGAGCAGTTCTTC. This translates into CATEADRGNEQFF.